These 7 T cell receptor beta chains originate from one sample sequenced in a study of graft-versus-host responses after intestinal transplantation. Measured with immunoSEQ multiplex PCR; TCRdb has only the in-frame clones, and not every one. The table includes roughly 11,000 clones, approximately 76% detected once. Grafts had their tissue processed, releasing intraepithelial and lamina propria lymphocytes. The specimen comprised ileum tissue, sampled 23 days after intestinal transplant. The receptors stem from a human patient who received an intestinal transplant, so some T cells may come from the graft donor.

By frequency in the sample, this clone is large. J is TRBJ2-1 and V is TRBV4-1; D is unresolved. Trimming stripped 2 bases from V and 6 bases from J, with 8 bases between. CDR1 is MGHRA and CDR2 is YSYEKL in the germline V gene. The CDR3 length is 13 residues. The CDR3 nucleotides are TGCGCCAGCAGCCAATCCAGAAGCAATGAGCAGTTCTTC. This translates into CASSQSRSNEQFF.

V and J are TRBV7-2 and TRBJ2-6, with D perhaps given as TRBD1 or TRBD2 (5 bases each). Trimming shortened V by 5 bases and J by 2 bases, and 10 bases separated the two germline ends. CDR3 size: 15 residues. The germline V gene encodes CDR1 SGHTA and CDR2 FQGNSA. The CDR3 loop is CASSPRGPGANVLTF. The DNA of the CDR3 is TGTGCCAGCAGCCCGAGGGGACCTGGGGCCAACGTCCTGACTTTC.

A single count supports this clone. The rearrangement joins TRBV28 to TRBJ2-5; perhaps D is TRBD1 or TRBD2 (7 bases each). The germline V gene has CDR1 MDHEN and CDR2 SYDVKM. The CDR3 totals 15 residues. Trimming stripped 6 bases from V and 2 bases from J, with 16 bases between. CDR3 nucleotide sequence: TGTGCCAGCAGCGGACGACAGGGAGGGCAAGAGACCCAGTACTTC. This translates into CASSGRQGGQETQYF.

This chain uses TRBV28 with TRBJ2-3; TRBD1 or TRBD2 may be the D gene (6 bases each). The V gene lost 4 bases and the J gene lost 3 bases, with 17 bases spanning the gap. Germline V gene lookup returns CDR1 MDHEN and CDR2 SYDVKM. The CDR3 consists of 16 residues. The CDR3 is CASSYSGQFNTDTQYF. CDR3 DNA: TGTGCCAGCAGTTATAGCGGACAGTTTAATACAGATACGCAGTATTTT.

V usage is TRBV28 and J usage is TRBJ2-7; D is perhaps TRBD2 (7 bases). V was pared by 8 bases and J by 4 bases, with 12 bases between. This CDR3 region has 12 residues. Germline loops: CDR1 MDHEN, CDR2 SYDVKM. CDR3 amino acids: CASQGGVYEQYF. Written as DNA, the CDR3 is TGTGCCAGCCAAGGGGGGGTATACGAGCAGTACTTC.

The chain recombines TRBV6-6 with TRBJ2-3, with D possibly TRBD2 on 6 matching bases. Germline V gene sequence: CDR1 MNHNY, CDR2 SVGAGI (reference sequence). The CDR3 has 15 residues. Trimming pared 2 bases from V and 3 bases from J, leaving 12 bases between. The CDR3 DNA follows: TGTGCCAGCAGTTACGAGGCGGGATGGACAGATACGCAGTATTTT. This codes for CASSYEAGWTDTQYF.

The rearrangement links TRBV5-6 to TRBJ2-7; TRBD2 is a possible D gene (6 bases). Looked up from germline, CDR1 is SGHDT and CDR2 is YYEEEE. Trimming stripped 3 bases from V and 3 bases from J, with 13 bases between. The CDR3 sequence is 14 residues long. Written as DNA, the CDR3 is TGTGCCAGCAGCTCCGGGACTTTTATCTACGAGCAGTACTTC. Translation gives CASSSGTFIYEQYF.